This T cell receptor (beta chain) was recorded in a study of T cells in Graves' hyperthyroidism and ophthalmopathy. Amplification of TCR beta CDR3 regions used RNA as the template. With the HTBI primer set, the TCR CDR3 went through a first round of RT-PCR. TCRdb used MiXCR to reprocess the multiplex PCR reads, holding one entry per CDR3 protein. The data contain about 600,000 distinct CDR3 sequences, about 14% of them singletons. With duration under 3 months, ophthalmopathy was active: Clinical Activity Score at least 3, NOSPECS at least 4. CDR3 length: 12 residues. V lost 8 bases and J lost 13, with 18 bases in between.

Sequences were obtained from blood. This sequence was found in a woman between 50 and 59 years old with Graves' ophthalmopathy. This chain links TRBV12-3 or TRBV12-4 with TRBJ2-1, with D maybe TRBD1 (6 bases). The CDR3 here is CASHQLGQQQFF. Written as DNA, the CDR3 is TGTGCCAGCCATCAGCTGGGACAACAACAGTTCTTC.